The 20 T cell receptor beta chains below come from one sample, sequenced in a study of blood T cell repertoires in COVID-19. The data were produced by immunoSEQ multiplex PCR, yet TCRdb's version contains in-frame clones alone and is incomplete. The repertoire holds about 29,000 clones, roughly 90% seen once, with less than 4.5% in the top ten. Sequences were obtained from peripheral blood. All receptors derive from a human donor in a cohort sampled during active COVID-19.

The genes are TRBV11-2 and TRBJ2-5; D may be TRBD1 (5 bases). Trimming took 0 bases from V and 1 from J, leaving 9 bases between them. Germline CDR1 is SGHAT and CDR2 is FQNNGV. This CDR3 has 15 residues. In DNA form, the CDR3 reads TGTGCCAGCAGCTTAGAATCAGGGCCCCAAGAGACCCAGTACTTC. It codes for CASSLESGPQETQYF.

This chain links TRBV25-1 with TRBJ1-1; D is ambiguous. Per the germline V gene, CDR1 is MGHDK and CDR2 is SYGVNS. This CDR3 has 14 amino acids. Trimming took off 4 bases at V and 1 base at J, with 10 bases between the two ends. CDR3 protein: CASSGWTENTEAFF. The DNA of the CDR3 is TGTGCCAGCAGTGGTTGGACTGAGAACACTGAAGCTTTCTTT. The full variable domain, rest sourced from reference TRBV25-1 and TRBJ1-1, is EADIYQTPRYLVIGTGKKITLECSQTMGHDKMYWYQQDPGMELHLIHYSYGVNSTEKGDLSSESTVSRIRTEHFPLTLESARPSHTSQYLCASSGWTENTEAFFGQGTRLTVV.

The chain couples TRBV2 to TRBJ1-2; 8 bases match TRBD1. This CDR3 is built from 13 residues. After removal of 6 bases from V and 4 bases from J, the junction contained 4 bases not matched to a gene. CDR1 is SNHLY and CDR2 is FYNNEI in the germline V gene. The CDR3 sequence: CASSDRGLYGYTF. The CDR3 DNA sequence: TGTGCCAGCAGCGACAGGGGCCTCTATGGCTACACCTTC.

This clone turned up a few times. The chain employs TRBV7-3 and TRBJ2-1; TRBD1 matches at 8 bases. The CDR3 is 15 residues long. CDR1 and CDR2 (germline): SGHTA, FQGTGA. The junction had 7 bases not matched to a gene; V was cut back by 1 base and J by 8 bases. CDR3 sequence: CASSLNQDRVHEQFF. The CDR3 nucleotides read TGTGCCAGCAGCTTAAATCAGGACAGGGTCCATGAGCAGTTCTTC.

V is TRBV15 and J is TRBJ2-5; no clear D. The V and J ends lost 1 base and 3 bases respectively, with 9 bases between them. This CDR3 comprises 14 residues. Germline V gene sequence: CDR1 LNHNV, CDR2 YYDKDF (reference sequence). The CDR3 region is CATSRGRLEETQYF. The CDR3 nucleotides read TGTGCCACCAGCAGAGGCAGGTTAGAAGAGACCCAGTACTTC.

This clone was counted a single time. The gene calls are TRBV9 and TRBJ2-1; TRBD2 might be the D (6 bases). V was shortened by 2 bases and J by 6 bases, with 27 bases between the two germline ends. This CDR3 region has 19 residues. Per the germline V gene, CDR1 is SGDLS and CDR2 is YYNGEE. The CDR3 region is CASSVFDQSTGRRGNEQFF. The CDR3 DNA sequence: TGTGCCAGCAGCGTCTTCGACCAAAGCACGGGGAGGCGGGGCAATGAGCAGTTCTTC.

The gene calls are TRBV11-2 and TRBJ2-7; 10 nucleotides agree with TRBD1. Germline CDR1 SGHAT, CDR2 FQNNGV. V shed 7 bases and J 6 bases; nucleotides not matched to a gene: 9. The CDR3 extends over 14 amino acids. CDR3 sequence: CASNEDRGYGEQYF. The CDR3 DNA reads TGTGCCAGCAACGAGGACAGGGGGTATGGCGAGCAGTACTTC.

V and J are TRBV19 and TRBJ2-7; tentatively, D is TRBD2 (6 bases). CDR1 and CDR2 from the germline V gene are LNHDA and SQIVND (reference sequence). V gave up 4 bases and J gave up 6 bases, with 19 bases separating them. The CDR3 covers 15 residues. The CDR3, as DNA: TGTGCCAGTAGTAATCCCGGGGCGAACGGGGGCGAGCAGTACTTC. Protein product: CASSNPGANGGEQYF.

The rearrangement links TRBV2 to TRBJ2-7; possibly TRBD2 for D (5 bases). This CDR3 region has 14 residues. V lost 5 bases, J lost 2 bases, and 13 bases lay in between. Per germline, CDR1 SNHLY and CDR2 FYNNEI. The CDR3 sequence: CASSYVRGTYEQYF. As DNA, the CDR3 is TGTGCCAGCAGTTACGTCCGGGGAACCTACGAGCAGTACTTC.

The chain couples TRBV19 to TRBJ2-1, with 10 bases aligning to TRBD1. The CDR3 extends over 14 amino acids. Germline V lookup: CDR1 LNHDA, CDR2 SQIVND (reference sequence). J lost 4 bases, V lost 6 bases, and 3 bases had no gene match. The CDR3 DNA sequence: TGTGCCAGTAGAAGGGACAGGGGTTACAATGAGCAGTTCTTC. Encoded protein: CASRRDRGYNEQFF.

The chain recombines TRBV7-9 with TRBJ2-7, with TRBD1 matching 10 bases. The germline CDR1 and CDR2 sequences are SEHNR and FQNEAQ (reference sequence). The J segment lost 6 bases and the V segment lost 5 bases, leaving 4 bases of the junction unmatched. The CDR3 totals 13 residues. In DNA, the CDR3 is TGTGCCAGCAGCGAAGACAGGGGGCTCGAGCAGTACTTC. Translating gives CASSEDRGLEQYF.

The chain couples TRBV19 to TRBJ1-2, with 11 bases that match TRBD1. The CDR3 extends over 15 amino acids. V was clipped by 4 bases and J by 2 bases; unmatched bases: 3. Germline V lookup: CDR1 LNHDA, CDR2 SQIVND (reference sequence). Here the CDR3 reads CASSTRDRGNYGYTF. The CDR3 DNA follows: TGTGCCAGTAGTACCCGGGACAGGGGGAACTATGGCTACACCTTC.

The genes are TRBV15 and TRBJ2-5; 7 positions agree with TRBD1. The J segment lost 1 base and the V segment lost 5 bases, leaving 4 bases of the junction unmatched. Germline CDR1 LNHNV, CDR2 YYDKDF (reference sequence). CDR3 length: 14 residues. CDR3 nucleotide sequence: TGTGCCACCAGCTTACAGGGGACCCAAGAGACCCAGTACTTC. Translation gives CATSLQGTQETQYF.

In DNA, the CDR3 is TGTGCCAGCAGTTTTCTCGGACAGGCGGCATATCGAGCTTTCTTT. It yields the protein CASSFLGQAAYRAFF. The chain is built from TRBV28 and TRBJ1-1; 7 nucleotides agree with TRBD1. Per germline, CDR1 MDHEN and CDR2 SYDVKM. J lost 10 bases, V lost 3 bases, and 14 bases had no gene match. CDR3 length: 15 amino acids.

V usage is TRBV6-5 and J usage is TRBJ1-2; D is uncertain. CDR1 is MNHEY, CDR2 SVGAGI, per germline. V lost 6 bases, J lost 7 bases, and 12 bases lay in between. CDR3 length: 12 residues. In DNA, the CDR3 is TGTGCCAGCAGGTTCGGCGAGGGTGGCTACACCTTC. It is translated as CASRFGEGGYTF.

This clone was detected only once. V and J are TRBV18 and TRBJ1-4; TRBD1 matches at 12 bases. Germline V gene sequence: CDR1 KGHSH, CDR2 LQKENI. This CDR3 contains 16 residues. V shed 3 bases and J 3 bases; nucleotides not matched to a gene: 2. This chain's CDR3 is CASSPGQGAANEKLFF. For the CDR3, the DNA is TGTGCCAGCTCACCGGGACAGGGGGCGGCTAATGAAAAACTGTTTTTT.

This clone was recorded only once. The chain carries TRBV13 and TRBJ2-1, with 8 bases matching TRBD2. The V gene's germline CDR1 is PRHDT and CDR2 FYEKMQ (reference sequence). Germline trimming cut 1 base from V and 11 bases from J; bases unmatched to any gene: 16. The CDR3 runs to 17 residues. The CDR3 region has the DNA TGTGCCAGCAGCTTAGAAAGGGCCTCGAGCGGGGGAATGAAGCAGTTCTTC. Translating it yields CASSLERASSGGMKQFF.

The genes are TRBV19 and TRBJ1-5, with D perhaps matching TRBD1 (5 bases). V was shortened by 5 bases and J by 7 bases, with 9 bases between the two germline ends. There are 12 residues in the CDR3. Germline V gene lookup returns CDR1 LNHDA and CDR2 SQIVND (reference sequence). For the CDR3, the DNA is TGTGCCAGTAGTCAACGGGGGCAGCCCCAGCATTTT. Encoded protein: CASSQRGQPQHF.

The chain combines TRBV7-2 with TRBJ2-1; 9 bases fit TRBD2. This CDR3 comprises 16 residues. Germline V CDR1 and CDR2: SGHTA, FQGNSA. Unmatched junction bases numbered 8, after V lost 1 base and J lost 7 bases. Here the CDR3 DNA reads TGTGCCAGCAGCTTAGATGGCGGGGGGGCTGGTAATGAGCAGTTCTTC. This translates into CASSLDGGGAGNEQFF.

This clone has a single count. The rearrangement joins TRBV7-9 to TRBJ2-7; 9 nucleotides line up with TRBD1. The CDR3 contains 15 residues. J was trimmed by 4 bases and V by 4 bases; bases with no gene match: 8. Germline assignment: CDR1 SEHNR and CDR2 FQNEAQ (reference sequence). The CDR3 region has the DNA TGTGCCAGCAGCTCCTCGGGACAGGGTATGTACGAGCAGTACTTC. This translates into CASSSSGQGMYEQYF.